Described below is a single T cell receptor beta chain sequence and its context. Every donor, a Caucasian adult, lived in Nashville, Tennessee. The length of the CDR3 is 14 residues. Germline V gene lookup returns CDR1 LGHNA and CDR2 YNFKEQ. V gave up 1 base and J gave up 1 base, with 7 bases separating them. This sample is part of a study of shared clonotypes between healthy human individuals. Running of the assay took place at deep level. Here immunoSEQ multiplex PCR was the method, and the copy in TCRdb shows in-frame clones only, minus some. This sample has roughly 2,300,000 clones, with around 90% found just once.

This chain connects TRBV4-2 to TRBJ1-1; unclear D gene. This TCR came from a man aged 18-30 years in good health. Some clones in this sample may be carry-over from other donors' samples. Sequenced input: naive CD4+ T cells from PBMCs. Subset in this sample: CD45RA+ positively selected. The CDR3 nucleotides are TGTGCCAGCAGCCAAGCTTGGACGAACACTGAAGCTTTCTTT. Protein: CASSQAWTNTEAFF.